Listed below are T cell receptor beta chains from one sample, sequenced in a study of blood T cell repertoires in COVID-19. TCRdb's table, derived via immunoSEQ multiplex PCR, lists solely in-frame clones and lacks some. The profile shows tens of thousands of clones, roughly 90% of them singletons. Sequencing used peripheral blood. All receptors come from a man aged 25 to 40 with acute or convalescent COVID-19. Both conserved end residues are part of each CDR3. D genes are given only for firm matches. Clone size is given for some rows only: seen once, a few or many times, or a class if the clone is expanded.

d_call | j_call | cdr3_length | clone_size | v_call | cdr3_nt | cdr3_aa
TRBD2 | TRBJ2-1 | 15 | once | TRBV27 | TGTGCCAGCAGTTTAGGTGCGGGAGTAAGGAATGAGCAGTTCTTC | CASSLGAGVRNEQFF
TRBD1 | TRBJ2-1 | 15 | - | TRBV9 | TGTGCCAGCAGCGCCCCCGGGACAGGGGGCTATGAGCAGTTCTTC | CASSAPGTGGYEQFF
- | TRBJ2-5 | 15 | - | TRBV7-3 | TGTGCCAGCAGCTTAACAGGGAGTAGGGGGGAGACCCAGTACTTC | CASSLTGSRGETQYF
TRBD2 | TRBJ2-7 | 15 | few | TRBV3-1/TRBV3-2 | TGTGCCAGCAGCCCTAGCGGGAGTCTCGGCTACGAGCAGTACTTC | CASSPSGSLGYEQYF
- | TRBJ2-5 | 15 | - | TRBV2 | TGTGCCAGCGGCTCGGGCCCGGGGAAGAGAGAGACCCAGTACTTC | CASGSGPGKRETQYF
- | TRBJ1-4 | 13 | - | TRBV18 | TGTGCCAGCTCGCCCCAGACTAATGAAAAACTGTTTTTT | CASSPQTNEKLFF
- | TRBJ2-7 | 16 | - | TRBV4-1 | TGCGCCAGCAGCCAAGGATGGGCTACGGACTCCTACGAGCAGTACTTC | CASSQGWATDSYEQYF
- | TRBJ1-2 | 13 | - | TRBV24-1 | TGTGCCACTCCCAACGTCAGATTCTATGGCTACACCTTC | CATPNVRFYGYTF
- | TRBJ2-3 | 14 | - | TRBV7-8 | TGTGCCAGCAGCTTAGCGCGGGACACAGATACGCAGTATTTT | CASSLARDTDTQYF
TRBD1 | TRBJ2-5 | 13 | - | TRBV29-1 | TGCAGCGTTGCCCGGGACAGCCAAGAGACCCAGTACTTC | CSVARDSQETQYF
- | TRBJ2-1 | 11 | - | TRBV6-2/TRBV6-3 | TGTGCCAGCAGCCCGGGGCATGAGCAGTTCTTC | CASSPGHEQFF
- | TRBJ1-6 | 14 | - | TRBV5-4 | TGTGCCAGCGCTAAGGGGTATCATAATTCACCCCTCCACTTT | CASAKGYHNSPLHF
- | TRBJ1-1 | 20 | - | TRBV19 | TGTGCCAGTAGTAACGAAGGGCGACAGGTCCCACGAAACTCGAACACTGAAGCTTTCTTT | CASSNEGRQVPRNSNTEAFF
- | TRBJ1-1 | 15 | - | TRBV6-5 | TGTGCCAGCAGTTACTTCGACACCATGAACACTGAAGCTTTCTTT | CASSYFDTMNTEAFF
- | TRBJ1-4 | 17 | - | TRBV7-2 | TGTGCCAGCAGTTTTGGGACTTTAGGGCACCTTAATGAAAAACTGTTTTTT | CASSFGTLGHLNEKLFF
- | TRBJ1-1 | 15 | - | TRBV4-1 | TGCGCCAGCAGACAACCCGGGACACATCACACTGAAGCTTTCTTT | CASRQPGTHHTEAFF
- | TRBJ1-5 | 14 | - | TRBV27 | TGTGCCAGCAGTCCCGGGGGTTTAGGTCAGCCCCAGCATTTT | CASSPGGLGQPQHF
- | TRBJ2-1 | 15 | once | TRBV13 | TGTGCCAGCAGCTACCTGGGGCCGTCCTACAATGAGCAGTTCTTC | CASSYLGPSYNEQFF
- | TRBJ1-5 | 15 | - | TRBV5-8 | TGTGCCAGCAGCTTACGGGAATATAGCAATCAGCCCCAGCATTTT | CASSLREYSNQPQHF
- | TRBJ1-6 | 15 | few | TRBV7-2 | TGTGCCAGCAGCTCCAATTTCCAGGGGAATTCACCCCTCCACTTT | CASSSNFQGNSPLHF
- | TRBJ2-7 | 13 | - | TRBV27 | TGTGCCAGCAGCCGCGGTGGGTCTAGAGGAGAGTACTTC | CASSRGGSRGEYF
TRBD1 | TRBJ2-7 | 14 | - | TRBV19 | TGTGCCAGTAGTATTCTGAACAGGGGTGGCGAGCAGTACTTC | CASSILNRGGEQYF
- | TRBJ2-1 | 15 | - | TRBV29-1 | TGCAGCGTTGAAGACCGTAGCGGAGAGTACAATGAGCAGTTCTTC | CSVEDRSGEYNEQFF
TRBD1 | TRBJ1-5 | 15 | - | TRBV6-1 | TGTGCCAGCACTGAAGACAGGGGCCCGAATCAGCCCCAGCATTTT | CASTEDRGPNQPQHF
- | TRBJ1-1 | 14 | few | TRBV2 | TGTGCCAGCCTACGGATCTCAGAGGGCACTGAAGCTTTCTTT | CASLRISEGTEAFF
TRBD1 | TRBJ2-1 | 13 | - | TRBV19 | TGTGCCAGTAGGACAGGGTCCTACAATGAGCAGTTCTTC | CASRTGSYNEQFF
TRBD1 | TRBJ1-5 | 14 | - | TRBV3-1/TRBV3-2 | TGTGCCAGCAGCTCTACAGGGGGTAATCAGCCCCAGCATTTT | CASSSTGGNQPQHF
TRBD1 | TRBJ1-5 | 16 | - | TRBV7-2 | TGTGCCAGCAGCTTAGGGGACAGGGGTAGCAATCAGCCCCAGCATTTT | CASSLGDRGSNQPQHF
TRBD2 | TRBJ2-3 | 18 | - | TRBV11-2 | TGTGCCAGCAGCCTACGCCCCTCTAGCGGGAGGGTCACAGATACGCAGTATTTT | CASSLRPSSGRVTDTQYF
- | TRBJ2-1 | 13 | - | TRBV5-1 | TGCGCCAGCAGCTTTGACTTCTACAATGAGCAGTTCTTC | CASSFDFYNEQFF
- | TRBJ1-1 | 16 | - | TRBV7-6 | TGTGCCAGCAGCTTAGGGGCGTCGAATTCGAACACTGAAGCTTTCTTT | CASSLGASNSNTEAFF
TRBD2 | TRBJ2-2 | 17 | - | TRBV5-1 | TGCGCCAGCAGCGTAACACCACTAGCGGGAAACACCGGGGAGCTGTTTTTT | CASSVTPLAGNTGELFF
- | TRBJ2-3 | 11 | - | TRBV28 | TGTGCCAGCAGTTCTCTAGATACGCAGTATTTT | CASSSLDTQYF
- | TRBJ1-6 | 12 | - | TRBV2 | TGTGCCAGCAGTGGAGGGAGATCACCCCTCCACTTT | CASSGGRSPLHF
- | TRBJ1-6 | 17 | - | TRBV4-1 | TGCGCCAGCAGCCAAGATCGAGGGAAAGGGCGGGGTTCACCCCTCCACTTT | CASSQDRGKGRGSPLHF
- | TRBJ2-7 | 16 | - | TRBV7-2 | TGTGCCAGCAGCTTAAGCGCCCAGCGGCTATCCTACGAGCAGTACTTC | CASSLSAQRLSYEQYF
- | TRBJ2-7 | 16 | - | TRBV9 | TGTGCCAGCAGCGTAGGGTCGGGACTGGTCTCCTACGAGCAGTACTTC | CASSVGSGLVSYEQYF
TRBD2 | TRBJ2-5 | 15 | once | TRBV10-1 | TGCGCCAGCAGTGAGTCAGGGACTAGCGTGGAGACCCAGTACTTC | CASSESGTSVETQYF
TRBD1 | TRBJ1-2 | 19 | - | TRBV11-2 | TGTGCCAGCAGCTTCAGCTCACCGACGGTCGACAGGGCCTTCTATGGCTACACCTTC | CASSFSSPTVDRAFYGYTF
TRBD1 | TRBJ2-7 | 13 | - | TRBV7-9 | TGTGCCAGCAGCCCAGGACAGGGAATGGAGCAGTACTTC | CASSPGQGMEQYF
TRBD2 | TRBJ2-1 | 16 | - | TRBV4-1 | TGCGCCAGCAGCCAAGTCCTAGCGGGAGAGGGGGATGAGCAGTTCTTC | CASSQVLAGEGDEQFF
- | TRBJ2-1 | 14 | - | TRBV27 | TGTGCCAGCAGTCCCGTTGGAGTTCCCAATGAGCAGTTCTTC | CASSPVGVPNEQFF
- | TRBJ2-1 | 14 | - | TRBV27 | TGTGCCAGCAGTTTATCGGTGCTAGCTGGTGAGCAGTTCTTC | CASSLSVLAGEQFF
TRBD1 | TRBJ1-4 | 14 | - | TRBV18 | TGTGCCAGCTCCCTACAGGGGGCAGGTGAAAAACTGTTTTTT | CASSLQGAGEKLFF